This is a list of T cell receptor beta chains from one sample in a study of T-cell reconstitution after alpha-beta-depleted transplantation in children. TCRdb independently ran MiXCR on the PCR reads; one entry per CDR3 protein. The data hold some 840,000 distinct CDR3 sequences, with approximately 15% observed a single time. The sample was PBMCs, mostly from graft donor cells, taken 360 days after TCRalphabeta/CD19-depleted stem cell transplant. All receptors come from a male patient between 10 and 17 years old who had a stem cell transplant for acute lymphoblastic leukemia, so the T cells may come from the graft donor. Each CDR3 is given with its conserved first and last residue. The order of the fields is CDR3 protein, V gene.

CDR3 protein: CSARVISGANVLTF; V gene: TRBV20-1
CDR3 protein: CASSLAGASKYF; V gene: TRBV11-2
CDR3 protein: CASSENRGNQPQHF; V gene: TRBV2
CDR3 protein: CASSEYGREETQYF; V gene: TRBV25-1
CDR3 protein: CASSLAATGWKETQYF; V gene: TRBV12-3/TRBV12-4
CDR3 protein: CASRTVGSYNEQFF; V gene: TRBV19
CDR3 protein: CASSIVTGSGANVLTF; V gene: TRBV5-1
CDR3 protein: CAISQGSSYEQYF; V gene: TRBV10-3
CDR3 protein: CASSSGLAGTVDTQYF; V gene: TRBV7-2
CDR3 protein: CASSLTELAPEQFF; V gene: TRBV5-5
CDR3 protein: CSAILAGGYNEQFF; V gene: TRBV20-1
CDR3 protein: CASSLSRLAAPQETQYF; V gene: TRBV5-1
CDR3 protein: CASSVPQNTGELFF; V gene: TRBV19
CDR3 protein: CASSQDGHPWGAVGEQFF; V gene: TRBV14
CDR3 protein: CASSEGLADNEQFF; V gene: TRBV9
CDR3 protein: CSVVQTMNTEAFF; V gene: TRBV29-1
CDR3 protein: CASTDSFFPPYEQYF; V gene: TRBV5-1
CDR3 protein: CASSPNPDVYEQYF; V gene: TRBV18
CDR3 protein: CSASRAGGYTGELFF; V gene: TRBV20-1
CDR3 protein: CASSLSSPSGFSYEQYF; V gene: TRBV27
CDR3 protein: CATSDPKGVSGYTF; V gene: TRBV24-1
CDR3 protein: CASSQELAGALQYF; V gene: TRBV4-1
CDR3 protein: CASSFDGGTEAFF; V gene: TRBV14
CDR3 protein: CASQGHPYNEQFF; V gene: TRBV27
CDR3 protein: CASSLGRRSTYGYTF; V gene: TRBV13
CDR3 protein: CASSYDGTSGSSF; V gene: TRBV6-5
CDR3 protein: CASNGDTGELFF; V gene: TRBV5-1
CDR3 protein: CASKSGFEQYF; V gene: TRBV27
CDR3 protein: CATSDFGTGNTGELFF; V gene: TRBV24-1
CDR3 protein: CASTKRGNSYEQYF; V gene: TRBV5-1
CDR3 protein: CSARVSTSGTYEQYF; V gene: TRBV20-1
CDR3 protein: CASSSAGDEQFF; V gene: TRBV11-2
CDR3 protein: CASSGGTGGLWAQYF; V gene: TRBV27
CDR3 protein: CASSSHLAGEEYF; V gene: TRBV2
CDR3 protein: CATSDFRTGLTGELFF; V gene: TRBV24-1
CDR3 protein: CSATSGRDEQFF; V gene: TRBV20-1